These 19 T cell receptor beta chains originate from one sample sequenced in a study of graft-versus-host responses after intestinal transplantation (dated by TCRdb to the early 2020s). This sample's time point label indicates: cells obtained before transplantation from donor or recipient. Their specific antigens are unknown. The method behind the library was the immunoSEQ multiplex PCR assay. TCRdb stores this immuneACCESS table with in-frame sequences only. Part of the clones is absent; in the studies checked, under half of the shortfall reflects unresolved V genes, and no reason is known for the rest. This sample holds roughly 100,000 clones; 93% were observed only once. The ten largest make up 0.9% to 1.5% of the sample. The sequencing here drew on unstimulated CD8+ T cells sorted from spleen or lymph node cells, taken before intestinal transplant. All receptors derive from a human donor who received an intestinal transplant.

The chain carries TRBV4-1 and TRBJ2-1; D unclear. Trimming pared 8 bases from V and 6 bases from J, leaving 17 bases between. Germline values: CDR1 MGHRA, CDR2 YSYEKL. The CDR3 runs 14 residues. The CDR3 DNA is TGCGCCAGCTCTGTGGGTCTCCCTACCAATGAGCAGTTCTTC. It specifies CASSVGLPTNEQFF.

This clone came up once. The rearrangement links TRBV6-5 to TRBJ1-1, with D possibly being TRBD1 (5 bases). This CDR3 comprises 12 residues. CDR1 MNHEY and CDR2 SVGAGI come from the germline V gene. The ends were cut back, 2 bases at V and 8 bases at J, with 9 bases in the middle. CDR3 amino acids: CASSYGGSEAFF. The CDR3 DNA is TGTGCCAGCAGTTACGGGGGATCCGAAGCTTTCTTT.

This chain uses TRBV7-9 with TRBJ2-2; tentatively, D is TRBD2 (6 bases). CDR3 length equals 15 residues. Per germline, CDR1 SEHNR and CDR2 FQNEAQ (reference sequence). V was trimmed by 1 base and J by 4 bases, leaving 10 bases between them. The CDR3: CASSLVGLLTGELFF. DNA for the CDR3: TGTGCCAGCAGCTTAGTTGGACTACTCACCGGGGAGCTGTTTTTT.

The rearrangement joins TRBV7-6 to TRBJ2-2; D may match TRBD1 or TRBD2 (5 bases each). Germline V CDR1 and CDR2: SGHVS, FNYEAQ. Trimming stripped 1 base from V and 6 bases from J, with 9 bases between. The CDR3 is made up of 14 amino acids. This CDR3 reads CASSLGRGPGELFF. The CDR3 DNA sequence: TGTGCCAGCAGCTTAGGACGGGGCCCCGGGGAGCTGTTTTTT. Full variable domain (remainder filled in from reference TRBV7-6 and TRBJ2-2): GAGVSQSPRYKVTKRGQDVALRCDPISGHVSLYWYRQALGQGPEFLTYFNYEAQQDKSGLPNDRFSAERPEGSISTLTIQRTEQRDSAMYRCASSLGRGPGELFFGEGSRLTVL.

This sequence joins TRBV7-9 and TRBJ1-1, with 11 bases that match TRBD1. Germline V gives CDR1 SEHNR, CDR2 FQNEAQ (reference sequence). The CDR3 covers 14 residues. With V trimmed by 8 bases and J by 3 bases, 5 bases remained unmatched. Here the CDR3 reads CASRPGQGDTEAFF. CDR3 DNA: TGTGCCAGCCGACCGGGACAGGGGGACACTGAAGCTTTCTTT.

The chain links TRBV6-1 to TRBJ1-2, with D possibly TRBD1 on 6 matching bases. The CDR3 has 14 residues. Germline V CDR1 and CDR2: MNHNS, SASEGT. V was clipped by 5 bases and J by 3 bases, with 13 bases between them. CDR3 sequence: CASSSGAGYYGYTF. CDR3 bases: TGTGCCAGCAGTTCAGGGGCGGGCTACTATGGCTACACCTTC.

The chain's CDR3 is CASSSHTGELFF. The CDR3 bases are TGTGCCAGCAGCTCACACACCGGGGAGCTGTTTTTT. The V gene is TRBV7-9, the J gene TRBJ2-2; no clear D gene. Per the germline V gene, CDR1 is SEHNR and CDR2 is FQNEAQ (reference sequence). The CDR3 totals 12 residues. Trimming pared 4 bases from V and 3 bases from J, leaving 3 bases between.

CDR3 residues: CAPRGGRGNQPQHF. In DNA form, the CDR3 reads TGTGCCCCCAGGGGGGGGCGAGGCAATCAGCCCCAGCATTTT. The chain couples TRBV6-5 to TRBJ1-5; 7 positions match TRBD1. There are 14 residues in the CDR3. Germline loops: CDR1 MNHEY, CDR2 SVGAGI. V lost 11 bases, J lost 2 bases, and 9 bases stayed unmatched.

This clone appeared once. The chain links TRBV7-2 to TRBJ2-1, with TRBD1 matching over 7 bases. Germline CDR1 and CDR2: SGHTA and FQGNSA. The CDR3 consists of 14 residues. V dropped 5 bases and J dropped 4; count of bases not matched to a gene: 5. In nucleotides, the CDR3 is TGTGCCAGCAGCCTACAGGGGTCTTACAATGAGCAGTTCTTC. Encoded protein: CASSLQGSYNEQFF.

The chain carries TRBV11-2 and TRBJ2-7, with 8 bases that match TRBD2. V lost 8 bases and J lost 0; bases outside the gene matches: 3. Germline CDR1 and CDR2: SGHAT and FQNNGV. This CDR3 contains 13 residues. The CDR3 spells CASWAGGSYEQYF. The DNA for the CDR3 is TGTGCCAGCTGGGCGGGGGGCTCCTACGAGCAGTACTTC.

The rearrangement links TRBV5-1 to TRBJ1-1, with no clear D. V dropped 0 bases and J dropped 1 base, with 10 bases sitting between them. The CDR3 contains 15 residues. Germline lookup yields CDR1 SGHRS and CDR2 YFSETQ. The chain's CDR3 is CASSLVGISNTEAFF. The CDR3 bases are TGCGCCAGCAGCTTGGTTGGGATATCGAACACTGAAGCTTTCTTT.

This clone was seen just once. The CDR3 coding sequence is TGTGCCAGCAGCTTCCCGGGCTCTGAAGCTTTCTTT. Translated: CASSFPGSEAFF. The V gene is TRBV7-2, the J gene TRBJ1-1; D is unclear. Trimming removed 3 bases at V and 6 bases at J, with 8 bases between. CDR1 is SGHTA and CDR2 is FQGNSA in the germline V gene. The CDR3 is 12 amino acids.

The J gene is TRBJ2-7, the V gene TRBV7-9; no reliable D call. V was clipped by 2 bases and J by 2 bases, with 10 bases between them. Germline CDR1 and CDR2: SEHNR and FQNEAQ (reference sequence). The CDR3 totals 14 residues. CDR3 nucleotide sequence: TGTGCCAGCAGCTTAACTGGCACAACCTACGAGCAGTACTTC. Residues: CASSLTGTTYEQYF.

The chain recombines TRBV7-9 with TRBJ2-3; D might be TRBD2 (6 bases). Germline V gene sequence: CDR1 SEHNR, CDR2 FQNEAQ (reference sequence). The V end was cut by 3 bases, the J end by 0 bases, with 16 bases between. CDR3 size: 17 residues. The CDR3 sequence: CASSLGPGLQSTDTQYF. The CDR3 nucleotides are TGTGCCAGCAGCTTGGGGCCGGGACTCCAGAGCACAGATACGCAGTATTTT.

V is TRBV10-2 and J is TRBJ2-7; 11 positions agree with TRBD1. V was pared by 4 bases and J by 4 bases, with 6 bases of the junction left unmatched. Germline CDR1 WSHSY, CDR2 SAAADI. The CDR3 covers 15 residues. The CDR3 coding sequence is TGCGCCAGCAGTGGATCGGGGGACAGGGGGTACGAGCAGTACTTC. The encoded protein is CASSGSGDRGYEQYF.

The chain combines TRBV27 with TRBJ2-7, with 7 positions matching TRBD2. The J call could be wrong; TRBJ2-1 is a better fit for the DNA end. CDR1 and CDR2 from the germline V gene are MNHEY and SMNVEV (reference sequence). CDR3 length equals 17 residues. The CDR3 DNA reads TGTGCCAGCAGTTTATCACCGGGAGCGGGATCGGACAATGAGCAGTTCTTC. The encoded protein is CASSLSPGAGSDNEQFF.

The chain links TRBV5-1 to TRBJ2-2; no firm D call. CDR3 length: 13 residues. Trimming removed 2 bases from V and 4 bases from J, with 6 bases in between. CDR1 and CDR2 from the germline V gene are SGHRS and YFSETQ. CDR3 bases: TGCGCCAGCAGCTTTGACATCACCGGGGAGCTGTTTTTT. It yields the protein CASSFDITGELFF. The whole variable domain, filled in from reference TRBV5-1 and TRBJ2-2, reads KAGVTQTPRYLIKTRGQQVTLSCSPISGHRSVSWYQQTPGQGLQFLFEYFSETQRNKGNFPGRFSGRQFSNSRSEMNVSTLELGDSALYLCASSFDITGELFFGEGSRLTVL.

Concerning this clone itself: The sample contains more than one DNA sequence encoding this CDR3. J is TRBJ2-3 and V is TRBV6-1; unclear D gene. Trimming pared 8 bases from V and 0 bases from J, leaving 3 bases between. Germline-derived CDR1 and CDR2 are MNHNS and SASEGT. The CDR3 loop spans 11 amino acids. CDR3 nucleotides: TGTGCCAGCTACAGCACAGATACGCAGTATTTT. As protein: CASYSTDTQYF.

This sequence joins TRBV4-1 and TRBJ1-1; no reliable D call. Germline CDR1 reads MGHRA; CDR2 reads YSYEKL. Trimming stripped 2 bases from V and 2 bases from J, with 6 bases between. The CDR3 length is 13 residues. Here the CDR3 DNA reads TGCGCCAGCAGCCAATTGCAAAACACTGAAGCTTTCTTT. Protein: CASSQLQNTEAFF.